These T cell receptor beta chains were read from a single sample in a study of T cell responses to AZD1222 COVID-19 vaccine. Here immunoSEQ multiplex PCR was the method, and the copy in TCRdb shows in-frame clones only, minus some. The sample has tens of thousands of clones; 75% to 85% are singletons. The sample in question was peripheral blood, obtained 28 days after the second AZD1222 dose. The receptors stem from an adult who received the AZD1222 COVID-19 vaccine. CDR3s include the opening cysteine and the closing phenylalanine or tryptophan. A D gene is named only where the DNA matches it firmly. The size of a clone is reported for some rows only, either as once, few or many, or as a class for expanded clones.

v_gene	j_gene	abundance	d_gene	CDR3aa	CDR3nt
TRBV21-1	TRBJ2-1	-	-	CASSIRTGGGFHEQFF	TGTGCCAGCAGCATCAGGACAGGGGGCGGTTTCCATGAGCAGTTCTTC
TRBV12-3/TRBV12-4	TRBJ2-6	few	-	CASSFSGANVLTF	TGTGCCAGCAGTTTTTCTGGGGCCAACGTCCTGACTTTC
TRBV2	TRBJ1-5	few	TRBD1	CASSWTGVNQPQHF	TGTGCCAGCAGTTGGACAGGGGTGAATCAGCCCCAGCATTTT
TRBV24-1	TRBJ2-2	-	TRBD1	CATSDTTGEVPGELFF	TGTGCCACCAGTGACACGACAGGGGAGGTTCCCGGGGAGCTGTTTTTT
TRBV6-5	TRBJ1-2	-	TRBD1	CASRIRGLGYTF	TGTGCCAGCAGGATTAGGGGGCTCGGCTACACCTTC
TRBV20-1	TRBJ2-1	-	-	CSASVRGGVSYNEQFF	TGCAGTGCTAGTGTGAGGGGGGGGGTTTCCTACAATGAGCAGTTCTTC
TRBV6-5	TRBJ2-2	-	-	CASRLDPNTGELFF	TGTGCCAGCAGATTGGACCCGAACACCGGGGAGCTGTTTTTT
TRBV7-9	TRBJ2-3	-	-	CASSSPSTDTQYF	TGTGCCAGCAGCTCCCCTAGCACAGATACGCAGTATTTT
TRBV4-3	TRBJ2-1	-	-	CASSQSRGVMYSYNEQFF	TGCGCCAGCAGCCAGAGCAGGGGGGTTATGTACTCCTACAATGAGCAGTTCTTC
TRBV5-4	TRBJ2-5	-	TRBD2	CASSPSGGQPGETQYF	TGTGCCAGCAGCCCTAGCGGGGGGCAACCAGGAGAGACCCAGTACTTC
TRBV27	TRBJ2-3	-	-	CASSSHAQPDTQYF	TGTGCCAGCAGTTCGCACGCACAGCCAGATACGCAGTATTTT
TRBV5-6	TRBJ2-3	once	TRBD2	CASSLAWGLAAASTDTQYF	TGTGCCAGCAGCTTGGCTTGGGGACTAGCTGCCGCTAGCACAGATACGCAGTATTTT